This T cell receptor beta chain was recovered during a study of blood T cell repertoires in COVID-19. Study at large: Researchers got acute and convalescent COVID-19 samples from the United States, Italy and Spain. PBMCs, B-cell-depleted T cells, or T cells were the source of the cDNA or gDNA that made up the material.

Using immunoSEQ multiplex PCR, the repertoire was profiled, and TCRdb retains in-frame clones only, with some absent. The sample consists of more than 250,000 clones, approximately 90% of them appearing once. V was trimmed by 6 bases and J by 7 bases, leaving 14 bases between them. Germline V gene sequence: CDR1 SGHKS, CDR2 YYEKEE (reference sequence). The CDR3 is made up of 14 amino acids. Sample: peripheral blood. The sequence was obtained from a woman in her twenties or thirties with COVID-19, enrolled during active disease. The chain is built from TRBV5-5 and TRBJ1-6, with a possible D match to TRBD1 (6 bases). In DNA form, the CDR3 reads TGTGCCAGCATGAATGGACAGTCAAATTCACCCCTCCACTTT. It is translated as CASMNGQSNSPLHF.